These 3 T cell receptor beta chains originate from one sample sequenced in a study of identical twins. TCRdb re-derived calls from the 5' RACE reads in MiXCR, one entry per CDR3 protein. This sample has hundreds of thousands of distinct CDR3 sequences, with roughly 6% found just once. Sequenced: naive T cells sorted from blood. These receptors were taken from a man younger than 35 in good health.

This clonotype was seen repeatedly, ten times or more. The V call is TRBV4-1, the J call TRBJ2-1; 10 nucleotides line up with TRBD1. Germline values: CDR1 MGHRA, CDR2 YSYEKL. The CDR3 contains 16 residues. J gave up 10 bases and V 0 bases, and 9 bases lay outside the gene matches. CDR3 amino acids: CASSQEAGTGAFEQFF. Written as DNA, the CDR3 is TGCGCCAGCAGCCAAGAGGCGGGGACAGGGGCGTTCGAGCAGTTCTTC.

This clonotype was counted ten times or more. The V and J genes are TRBV27 and TRBJ2-7; 9 bases agree with TRBD2. This CDR3 is built from 16 residues. Germline assignment: CDR1 MNHEY and CDR2 SMNVEV (reference sequence). The junction had 8 bases not matched to a gene; V was cut back by 3 bases and J by 2 bases. DNA for the CDR3: TGTGCCAGCAGTTTCGTCCTCGCTAGCGGGGCCTACGAGCAGTACTTC. Translated, it gives CASSFVLASGAYEQYF.

This clonotype was counted at least ten times. J is TRBJ2-1 and V is TRBV24-1, with a tentative D call TRBD1 (6 bases). Trimming stripped 4 bases from V and 1 base from J, with 10 bases between. CDR1 and CDR2 from the germline V gene are KGHDR and SFDVKD. The CDR3 covers 15 residues. The CDR3, as DNA: TGTGCCACCAGTGAAGAGACAGGATCCTACAATGAGCAGTTCTTC. It yields the protein CATSEETGSYNEQFF.